This is a list of T cell receptor beta chains from one sample in a study of blood T cell repertoires in COVID-19. Data came from immunoSEQ multiplex PCR; TCRdb stores just in-frame clones and leaves some out. The sample comprises about 100,000 clones, about 85% of which are singletons, and around an eighth rests with the top ten. The sample taken for sequencing was peripheral blood. The receptors derive from a man in his fifties with active or convalescent COVID-19. Each CDR3 is given with its conserved first and last residue. The D gene is left open where the match is weak. Part of the rows lack a size; the others show once, few, many or a class for expanded clones.

D	V	size	J	CDR3	DNA
NA	TRBV5-6	once	TRBJ2-1	CASSSGRSGFSSYNEQFF	TGTGCCAGCAGCTCTGGAAGATCAGGGTTTAGCTCCTACAATGAGCAGTTCTTC
TRBD1	TRBV7-9	once	TRBJ1-1	CASSLEGAGTEAFF	TGTGCCAGCAGCTTAGAGGGGGCCGGGACTGAAGCTTTCTTT
TRBD2	TRBV5-1	NA	TRBJ2-3	CASSISGRARTDTQYF	TGCGCCAGCAGCATTAGCGGGAGGGCCCGCACAGATACGCAGTATTTT
NA	TRBV12-3/TRBV12-4	NA	TRBJ2-3	CASSSSSTDTQYF	TGTGCCAGCAGTTCCTCTAGCACAGATACGCAGTATTTT
NA	TRBV19	NA	TRBJ1-4	CASSIARGSATNEKLFF	TGTGCCAGTAGTATAGCACGGGGTAGCGCAACTAATGAAAAACTGTTTTTT
TRBD2	TRBV27	NA	TRBJ2-1	CASSPAGTIPYNEQFF	TGTGCCAGCAGTCCAGCCGGGACTATACCCTACAATGAGCAGTTCTTC
NA	TRBV24-1	NA	TRBJ2-7	CATSSGWRSAEQYF	TGTGCCACCAGTTCGGGTTGGAGATCAGCTGAGCAGTACTTC
TRBD2	TRBV7-2	NA	TRBJ2-1	CASSPGTSGIHNEQFF	TGTGCCAGCAGCCCAGGGACTAGCGGGATTCACAATGAGCAGTTCTTC
NA	TRBV5-1	few	TRBJ2-7	CASSFSGQGPYEQYF	TGCGCCAGCAGCTTTTCAGGGCAGGGTCCCTACGAGCAGTACTTC
NA	TRBV19	NA	TRBJ2-4	CASRVPGLNIQYF	TGTGCCAGTAGAGTTCCGGGACTAAACATTCAGTACTTC
NA	TRBV5-1	few	TRBJ2-2	CASSPGLLNTGELFF	TGCGCCAGCAGCCCGGGACTCTTGAACACCGGGGAGCTGTTTTTT
NA	TRBV30	NA	TRBJ1-3	CAWGGGSGNTIYF	TGTGCCTGGGGTGGAGGGTCTGGAAACACCATATATTTT
NA	TRBV13	NA	TRBJ2-2	CASSLEMSRTNTGELFF	TGTGCCAGCAGCTTAGAGATGAGCAGGACAAACACCGGGGAGCTGTTTTTT
TRBD2	TRBV27	NA	TRBJ2-7	CASSNPLGLAGGGEQYF	TGTGCCAGCAGTAACCCTCTTGGACTAGCGGGAGGAGGCGAGCAGTACTTC
TRBD1	TRBV7-9	NA	TRBJ1-6	CASSQTGANSPLHF	TGTGCCAGCAGTCAGACAGGGGCCAATTCACCCCTCCACTTT
NA	TRBV27	few	TRBJ1-2	CASSLTYSDSQIDGYTF	TGTGCCAGCAGTTTAACCTATTCCGACAGTCAAATTGATGGCTACACCTTC
NA	TRBV27	NA	TRBJ2-3	CASNSDSQDTQYF	TGTGCCAGCAACTCGGACAGTCAAGATACGCAGTATTTT
TRBD1	TRBV10-1	once	TRBJ1-1	CASRSTGETEAFF	TGCGCCAGCAGGTCGACAGGGGAGACTGAAGCTTTCTTT
TRBD1	TRBV4-1	NA	TRBJ2-3	CASSQPGGTDTQYF	TGCGCCAGCAGCCAACCAGGGGGTACAGATACGCAGTATTTT
NA	TRBV7-2	NA	TRBJ1-4	CASSLEEGTSEKLFF	TGTGCCAGCAGCTTAGAGGAGGGGACGAGTGAAAAACTGTTTTTT
NA	TRBV7-8	NA	TRBJ1-4	CASSPRTSTNEKLFF	TGTGCCAGCAGCCCCCGGACTTCAACTAATGAAAAACTGTTTTTT
NA	TRBV2	NA	TRBJ1-2	CASSYSDYSGYTF	TGTGCCAGCAGTTACAGTGATTATTCTGGCTACACCTTC
NA	TRBV29-1	NA	TRBJ1-3	CSVFDGGNTIYF	TGCAGCGTCTTTGACGGGGGAAACACCATATATTTT
TRBD1	TRBV2	NA	TRBJ1-2	CARRTGENGYTF	TGTGCCAGGAGGACAGGGGAAAACGGCTACACCTTC
NA	TRBV5-1	NA	TRBJ2-5	CASSLEAISPYAHQETQYF	TGCGCCAGCAGCTTGGAAGCGATTTCTCCTTATGCGCACCAAGAGACCCAGTACTTC
TRBD2	TRBV9	NA	TRBJ2-7	CASSVAGVAGGPGLEQYF	TGTGCCAGCAGCGTAGCAGGGGTAGCGGGAGGGCCTGGTCTCGAGCAGTACTTC
NA	TRBV21-1	NA	TRBJ2-2	CASSRRGGVDNTGELFF	TGTGCCAGCAGCCGAAGAGGGGGCGTTGACAACACCGGGGAGCTGTTTTTT
NA	TRBV7-9	NA	TRBJ1-6	CASSGGWNSPLHF	TGTGCCAGCAGCGGGGGGTGGAATTCACCCCTCCACTTT
TRBD1	TRBV2	NA	TRBJ1-3	CASGSGQLSALSGNTIYF	TGTGCCAGCGGTTCGGGACAGCTCTCAGCCCTCTCTGGAAACACCATATATTTT
TRBD2	TRBV11-3	NA	TRBJ2-3	CASSLGLAEADTQYF	TGTGCCAGCAGCTTGGGACTAGCGGAGGCAGATACGCAGTATTTT
NA	TRBV4-2	NA	TRBJ1-2	CASSQDRVGANYGYTF	TGTGCCAGCAGCCAAGATCGAGTGGGAGCTAACTATGGCTACACCTTC
TRBD1	TRBV11-3	few	TRBJ1-1	CASSLVQGATEAFF	TGTGCCAGCAGCTTAGTTCAGGGGGCCACTGAAGCTTTCTTT
TRBD1	TRBV11-3	NA	TRBJ2-1	CASSAGDSAYNEQFF	TGTGCCAGCAGCGCAGGGGACAGTGCCTACAATGAGCAGTTCTTC
NA	TRBV20-1	NA	TRBJ2-1	CSASPLAGNPFYEQFF	TGCAGTGCTAGTCCCCTTGCGGGCAACCCTTTCTATGAGCAGTTCTTC
TRBD1	TRBV14	NA	TRBJ1-1	CASSQDLPQGRTEAFF	TGTGCCAGCAGCCAAGATCTGCCACAGGGGCGGACTGAAGCTTTCTTT
TRBD1	TRBV18	NA	TRBJ2-7	CASSPMTGEVYEQYF	TGTGCCAGCTCACCGATGACAGGGGAAGTATACGAGCAGTACTTC
TRBD2	TRBV7-2	NA	TRBJ2-3	CASRLSGTYTQYF	TGTGCCAGCAGATTAAGCGGGACTTATACGCAGTATTTT
NA	TRBV2	NA	TRBJ1-2	CASSEDQGFGYGYTF	TGTGCCAGCAGTGAAGATCAGGGGTTTGGGTATGGCTACACCTTC
NA	TRBV19	once	TRBJ2-4	CASSEGGGKNIQYF	TGTGCCAGTAGTGAAGGCGGCGGCAAAAACATTCAGTACTTC
TRBD1	TRBV5-4	few	TRBJ2-3	CASGGTGRADTQYF	TGTGCCAGCGGCGGGACAGGGAGGGCAGATACGCAGTATTTT
NA	TRBV18	once	TRBJ2-3	CASSPGVGTDTQYF	TGTGCCAGCTCACCCGGGGTGGGCACAGATACGCAGTATTTT
TRBD2	TRBV19	NA	TRBJ2-7	CASSIGSGTYEQYF	TGTGCCAGTAGTATAGGTAGCGGGACTTACGAGCAGTACTTC
TRBD2	TRBV19	NA	TRBJ2-7	CASSIQTSGEQYF	TGTGCCAGTAGTATACAGACTAGCGGCGAGCAGTACTTC
NA	TRBV3-1/TRBV3-2	NA	TRBJ2-3	CASSQNTGDTQYF	TGTGCCAGCAGCCAGAACACGGGTGATACGCAGTATTTT
TRBD2	TRBV5-7	NA	TRBJ2-7	CASTSGTRNEQYF	TGTGCCAGCACCTCCGGGACTAGAAACGAGCAGTACTTC
TRBD1	TRBV2	NA	TRBJ1-5	CASRRTGGGQPQHF	TGTGCCAGCAGAAGGACAGGGGGCGGTCAGCCCCAGCATTTT
TRBD2	TRBV10-1	NA	TRBJ2-3	CASSESVQREGRGTQYF	TGCGCCAGCAGTGAGTCGGTCCAGCGGGAGGGCCGGGGTACGCAGTATTTT
TRBD1	TRBV24-1	NA	TRBJ1-5	CATSGQGAVQPQHF	TGTGCCACCAGTGGACAGGGGGCCGTTCAGCCCCAGCATTTT
TRBD1	TRBV4-1	NA	TRBJ2-5	CASSQDLGGKAETQYF	TGCGCCAGCAGCCAAGATTTAGGGGGCAAAGCAGAGACCCAGTACTTC
NA	TRBV5-6	NA	TRBJ1-1	CASSFGVSGLNTEAFF	TGTGCCAGCAGCTTTGGGGTATCGGGGTTGAACACTGAAGCTTTCTTT
NA	TRBV30	few	TRBJ2-3	CAWSTLADRPDTQYF	TGTGCCTGGAGTACCCTAGCTGACCGACCGGATACGCAGTATTTT
NA	TRBV6-5	NA	TRBJ1-2	CASSLGGARGYGYTF	TGTGCCAGCAGCCTCGGGGGGGCGCGGGGCTATGGCTACACCTTC
TRBD1	TRBV5-1	once	TRBJ2-7	CASSYLGQGADEQYF	TGCGCCAGCAGCTATCTGGGACAGGGGGCAGACGAGCAGTACTTC
TRBD2	TRBV24-1	NA	TRBJ2-3	CATSDLNSAGEGTDTQYF	TGTGCCACCAGTGATTTGAACTCGGCGGGAGAGGGCACAGATACGCAGTATTTT